This is a list of T cell receptor beta chains from one sample in a study of blood T cell repertoires in COVID-19. Data came from immunoSEQ multiplex PCR; TCRdb stores just in-frame clones and leaves some out. The sample consists of about 260,000 clones, 85% of them appearing once. The sequencing sample was made of peripheral blood. The receptors were gathered from a human donor in a cohort sampled during active COVID-19. Both conserved end residues are part of each CDR3. D genes are given only for firm matches. Expanded clones are given a class, and other clones once, few, many or no size at all.

clone_size: .
v_call: TRBV29-1
d_call: TRBD2
j_call: TRBJ2-2
cdr3_aa: CSARALAGLNTGELFF
cdr3_nt: TGCAGCGCCCGGGCACTAGCGGGCCTAAACACCGGGGAGCTGTTTTTT

clone_size: once
v_call: TRBV7-9
d_call: .
j_call: TRBJ2-1
cdr3_aa: CASSLSLTPAYNEQFF
cdr3_nt: TGTGCCAGCAGCTTAAGTCTAACCCCCGCCTACAATGAGCAGTTCTTC

clone_size: .
v_call: TRBV19
d_call: TRBD1
j_call: TRBJ1-1
cdr3_aa: CASSSRDRGYTEAFF
cdr3_nt: TGTGCCAGTAGTAGCCGGGACAGGGGATATACTGAAGCTTTCTTT

clone_size: .
v_call: TRBV11-3
d_call: .
j_call: TRBJ2-1
cdr3_aa: CASSLGRGSDNEQFF
cdr3_nt: TGTGCCAGCAGCTTAGGCAGGGGATCGGACAATGAGCAGTTCTTC

clone_size: .
v_call: TRBV12-2
d_call: .
j_call: TRBJ2-1
cdr3_aa: CASRLVGLAGKEQFF
cdr3_nt: TGTGCAAGTCGCTTAGTTGGACTAGCGGGAAAGGAGCAGTTCTTC

clone_size: .
v_call: TRBV18
d_call: .
j_call: TRBJ2-5
cdr3_aa: CASSAGLTEETQYF
cdr3_nt: TGTGCCAGCTCCGCGGGACTGACGGAAGAGACCCAGTACTTC

clone_size: .
v_call: TRBV5-4
d_call: .
j_call: TRBJ2-1
cdr3_aa: CASSFSSGDEQFF
cdr3_nt: TGTGCCAGCAGCTTTTCCAGCGGAGATGAGCAGTTCTTC

clone_size: .
v_call: TRBV20-1
d_call: TRBD2
j_call: TRBJ2-5
cdr3_aa: CSASGGGRAGETQYF
cdr3_nt: TGCAGTGCTAGTGGGGGCGGGAGGGCCGGTGAGACCCAGTACTTC

clone_size: .
v_call: TRBV25-1
d_call: TRBD2
j_call: TRBJ2-2
cdr3_aa: CASSKGLAGGGELFF
cdr3_nt: TGTGCCAGCAGTAAGGGACTAGCGGGAGGCGGGGAGCTGTTTTTT

clone_size: .
v_call: TRBV9
d_call: TRBD1
j_call: TRBJ2-3
cdr3_aa: CASSVDRGVGDTQYF
cdr3_nt: TGTGCCAGCAGCGTGGACAGGGGAGTCGGAGATACGCAGTATTTT

clone_size: .
v_call: TRBV19
d_call: TRBD2
j_call: TRBJ2-2
cdr3_aa: CASSPTRLAGFIGELFF
cdr3_nt: TGTGCCAGTAGTCCAACCCGCCTAGCGGGATTCATCGGGGAGCTGTTTTTT

clone_size: once
v_call: TRBV10-3
d_call: TRBD2
j_call: TRBJ2-2
cdr3_aa: CAISRDYQGGELFF
cdr3_nt: TGTGCCATCTCCCGGGACTACCAAGGCGGGGAGCTGTTTTTT

clone_size: .
v_call: TRBV6-5
d_call: .
j_call: TRBJ2-1
cdr3_aa: CASRTGLTTYNEQFF
cdr3_nt: TGTGCCAGCAGAACCGGACTGACGACCTACAATGAGCAGTTCTTC

clone_size: .
v_call: TRBV28
d_call: TRBD1
j_call: TRBJ2-1
cdr3_aa: CASSRIDRDRGNEQFF
cdr3_nt: TGTGCCAGCAGTCGCATCGACAGGGATCGTGGCAATGAGCAGTTCTTC

clone_size: few
v_call: TRBV6-5
d_call: .
j_call: TRBJ1-2
cdr3_aa: CASRPGGGYGYTF
cdr3_nt: TGTGCCAGCAGACCTGGGGGGGGCTATGGCTACACCTTC

clone_size: few
v_call: TRBV1
d_call: .
j_call: TRBJ2-1
cdr3_aa: CTSSQVLAGSNEQFF
cdr3_nt: TGCACCAGCAGCCAAGTACTAGCGGGATCCAATGAGCAGTTCTTC

clone_size: .
v_call: TRBV19
d_call: TRBD1
j_call: TRBJ2-2
cdr3_aa: CASRDRVLTSDLGELFF
cdr3_nt: TGTGCCAGCCGAGACAGGGTCCTTACAAGCGACCTCGGGGAGCTGTTTTTT

clone_size: .
v_call: TRBV5-1
d_call: TRBD2
j_call: TRBJ2-5
cdr3_aa: CASSQRPSGRWGETQYF
cdr3_nt: TGCGCCAGCAGCCAGAGGCCTAGCGGGAGGTGGGGGGAGACCCAGTACTTC

clone_size: .
v_call: TRBV21-1
d_call: .
j_call: TRBJ1-2
cdr3_aa: CASSSRKRSANYGYTF
cdr3_nt: TGTGCCAGCAGCTCTAGAAAAAGGTCAGCTAACTATGGCTACACCTTC

clone_size: .
v_call: TRBV6-6
d_call: .
j_call: TRBJ1-1
cdr3_aa: CASSPGTNKAFF
cdr3_nt: TGTGCCAGCAGTCCCGGGACAAATAAAGCTTTCTTT

clone_size: once
v_call: TRBV29-1
d_call: .
j_call: TRBJ2-7
cdr3_aa: CSVEGAGYEQYF
cdr3_nt: TGCAGCGTTGAAGGGGCCGGTTACGAGCAGTACTTC

clone_size: once
v_call: TRBV19
d_call: .
j_call: TRBJ2-4
cdr3_aa: CASSGEAKNIQYF
cdr3_nt: TGTGCCAGTTCGGGAGAGGCCAAAAACATTCAGTACTTC

clone_size: .
v_call: TRBV5-6
d_call: TRBD1
j_call: TRBJ2-2
cdr3_aa: CASSLVAGGNTGELFF
cdr3_nt: TGTGCCAGCAGCTTGGTGGCAGGGGGGAACACCGGGGAGCTGTTTTTT

clone_size: .
v_call: TRBV11-3
d_call: .
j_call: TRBJ2-3
cdr3_aa: CASSLSSVDTQYF
cdr3_nt: TGTGCCAGCAGCTTAAGTAGTGTGGATACGCAGTATTTT

clone_size: once
v_call: TRBV18
d_call: TRBD2
j_call: TRBJ2-2
cdr3_aa: CASSPNLAGGTGELFF
cdr3_nt: TGTGCCAGCTCACCAAACCTAGCGGGAGGGACCGGGGAGCTGTTTTTT

clone_size: .
v_call: TRBV9
d_call: .
j_call: TRBJ2-2
cdr3_aa: CASSIQGNTGELFF
cdr3_nt: TGTGCCAGCAGTATACAGGGTAACACCGGGGAGCTGTTTTTT

clone_size: .
v_call: TRBV3-1/TRBV3-2
d_call: .
j_call: TRBJ2-5
cdr3_aa: CASSQRRQGAGTQYF
cdr3_nt: TGTGCCAGCAGCCAGAGACGGCAGGGAGCGGGGACCCAGTACTTC

clone_size: .
v_call: TRBV12-3/TRBV12-4
d_call: .
j_call: TRBJ1-1
cdr3_aa: CASSLGEGAEAFF
cdr3_nt: TGTGCCAGCAGTTTAGGGGAGGGAGCTGAAGCTTTCTTT

clone_size: .
v_call: TRBV14
d_call: .
j_call: TRBJ1-1
cdr3_aa: CASSHELNTEAFF
cdr3_nt: TGTGCCAGCAGCCACGAGTTGAACACTGAAGCTTTCTTT

clone_size: .
v_call: TRBV5-1
d_call: TRBD1
j_call: TRBJ1-1
cdr3_aa: CASFRGQSNTEAFF
cdr3_nt: TGCGCCAGCTTTCGGGGACAGTCCAACACTGAAGCTTTCTTT

clone_size: .
v_call: TRBV4-1
d_call: .
j_call: TRBJ2-1
cdr3_aa: CASSQDLRSVYNEQFF
cdr3_nt: TGCGCCAGCAGCCAAGATCTACGGTCGGTATACAATGAGCAGTTCTTC

clone_size: .
v_call: TRBV5-1
d_call: .
j_call: TRBJ1-6
cdr3_aa: CASSLEKVEWNSPLHF
cdr3_nt: TGCGCCAGCAGCTTGGAAAAGGTGGAGTGGAATTCACCCCTCCACTTT

clone_size: .
v_call: TRBV9
d_call: .
j_call: TRBJ1-1
cdr3_aa: CASSVELGGNTEAFF
cdr3_nt: TGTGCCAGCAGCGTAGAGTTAGGGGGGAACACTGAAGCTTTCTTT

clone_size: .
v_call: TRBV27
d_call: .
j_call: TRBJ2-2
cdr3_aa: CASSQYPPGVGTGELFF
cdr3_nt: TGTGCCAGCAGCCAATACCCCCCGGGGGTGGGCACCGGGGAGCTGTTTTTT

clone_size: .
v_call: TRBV13
d_call: TRBD1
j_call: TRBJ1-1
cdr3_aa: CASSMDREDTEAFF
cdr3_nt: TGTGCCAGCAGCATGGACAGGGAGGACACTGAAGCTTTCTTT

clone_size: once
v_call: TRBV2
d_call: TRBD2
j_call: TRBJ2-3
cdr3_aa: CASRRWGLAEATLSTDTQYF
cdr3_nt: TGTGCCAGCAGGAGATGGGGACTAGCGGAAGCGACCCTTAGCACAGATACGCAGTATTTT

clone_size: .
v_call: TRBV19
d_call: TRBD2
j_call: TRBJ2-7
cdr3_aa: CASSVGLAGGSYEQYF
cdr3_nt: TGTGCCAGTAGTGTCGGACTAGCGGGAGGGTCCTACGAGCAGTACTTC

clone_size: .
v_call: TRBV7-8
d_call: .
j_call: TRBJ2-1
cdr3_aa: CASSLTTRLGGQFF
cdr3_nt: TGTGCCAGCAGCTTAACGACTAGGCTTGGCGGGCAGTTCTTC

clone_size: .
v_call: TRBV11-2
d_call: .
j_call: TRBJ2-5
cdr3_aa: CASSSYRSTETQYF
cdr3_nt: TGTGCCAGCAGCTCCTACCGGTCTACGGAGACCCAGTACTTC

clone_size: .
v_call: TRBV15
d_call: TRBD2
j_call: TRBJ2-1
cdr3_aa: CATSRGRASGPSYNEQFF
cdr3_nt: TGTGCCACCAGCAGAGGACGGGCTAGCGGCCCATCCTACAATGAGCAGTTCTTC

clone_size: .
v_call: TRBV7-5
d_call: .
j_call: TRBJ1-2
cdr3_aa: CARSSAPPVLGIYGYTF
cdr3_nt: TGTGCCAGAAGCTCCGCCCCTCCGGTACTAGGCATCTATGGCTACACCTTC

clone_size: once
v_call: TRBV25-1
d_call: .
j_call: TRBJ2-7
cdr3_aa: CASTGVGSYEQYF
cdr3_nt: TGTGCCAGCACCGGGGTTGGCTCCTACGAGCAGTACTTC

clone_size: .
v_call: TRBV13
d_call: .
j_call: TRBJ1-1
cdr3_aa: CASSPPGGSAFF
cdr3_nt: TGTGCCAGCAGCCCCCCGGGAGGATCTGCTTTCTTT

clone_size: .
v_call: TRBV6-5
d_call: .
j_call: TRBJ2-7
cdr3_aa: CASSYSSPSPKYEQYF
cdr3_nt: TGTGCCAGCAGTTACTCGAGTCCTTCTCCTAAATACGAGCAGTACTTC

clone_size: .
v_call: TRBV29-1
d_call: TRBD1
j_call: TRBJ2-7
cdr3_aa: CSVRDRGHYEQYF
cdr3_nt: TGCAGCGTTAGGGACAGGGGGCACTACGAGCAGTACTTC

clone_size: .
v_call: TRBV4-3
d_call: .
j_call: TRBJ2-3
cdr3_aa: CASSQDWTYTDTQYF
cdr3_nt: TGCGCCAGCAGCCAAGATTGGACATACACAGATACGCAGTATTTT

clone_size: .
v_call: TRBV19
d_call: TRBD2
j_call: TRBJ2-5
cdr3_aa: CASSLAGGPQETQYF
cdr3_nt: TGTGCCAGTAGCCTAGCGGGAGGGCCTCAAGAGACCCAGTACTTC

clone_size: .
v_call: TRBV19
d_call: .
j_call: TRBJ1-3
cdr3_aa: CASSIGGSSGNTIYF
cdr3_nt: TGTGCCAGTAGTATAGGCGGGAGCTCTGGAAACACCATATATTTT

clone_size: .
v_call: TRBV6-6
d_call: .
j_call: TRBJ2-1
cdr3_aa: CASSYSDLYNEQFF
cdr3_nt: TGTGCCAGCAGTTACTCGGACTTATACAATGAGCAGTTCTTC

clone_size: .
v_call: TRBV6-6
d_call: .
j_call: TRBJ2-6
cdr3_aa: CASRRFQPTGANVLTF
cdr3_nt: TGTGCCAGCAGGCGGTTTCAGCCCACTGGGGCCAACGTCCTGACTTTC

clone_size: .
v_call: TRBV4-2
d_call: .
j_call: TRBJ2-7
cdr3_aa: CASSPSLGQGIYEQYF
cdr3_nt: TGTGCCAGCAGCCCTAGCCTGGGTCAGGGGATCTACGAGCAGTACTTC

clone_size: .
v_call: TRBV7-9
d_call: TRBD1
j_call: TRBJ1-2
cdr3_aa: CASSLEGQTDGYTF
cdr3_nt: TGTGCCAGCAGCTTAGAGGGACAGACGGACGGCTACACCTTC

clone_size: .
v_call: TRBV24-1
d_call: .
j_call: TRBJ2-5
cdr3_aa: CATSDPLQGAGGETQYF
cdr3_nt: TGTGCCACCAGTGACCCCCTTCAGGGGGCCGGGGGGGAGACCCAGTACTTC

clone_size: .
v_call: TRBV7-2
d_call: TRBD2
j_call: TRBJ2-1
cdr3_aa: CASRTSGSMYNEQFF
cdr3_nt: TGTGCCAGCAGAACGAGCGGGAGTATGTACAATGAGCAGTTCTTC